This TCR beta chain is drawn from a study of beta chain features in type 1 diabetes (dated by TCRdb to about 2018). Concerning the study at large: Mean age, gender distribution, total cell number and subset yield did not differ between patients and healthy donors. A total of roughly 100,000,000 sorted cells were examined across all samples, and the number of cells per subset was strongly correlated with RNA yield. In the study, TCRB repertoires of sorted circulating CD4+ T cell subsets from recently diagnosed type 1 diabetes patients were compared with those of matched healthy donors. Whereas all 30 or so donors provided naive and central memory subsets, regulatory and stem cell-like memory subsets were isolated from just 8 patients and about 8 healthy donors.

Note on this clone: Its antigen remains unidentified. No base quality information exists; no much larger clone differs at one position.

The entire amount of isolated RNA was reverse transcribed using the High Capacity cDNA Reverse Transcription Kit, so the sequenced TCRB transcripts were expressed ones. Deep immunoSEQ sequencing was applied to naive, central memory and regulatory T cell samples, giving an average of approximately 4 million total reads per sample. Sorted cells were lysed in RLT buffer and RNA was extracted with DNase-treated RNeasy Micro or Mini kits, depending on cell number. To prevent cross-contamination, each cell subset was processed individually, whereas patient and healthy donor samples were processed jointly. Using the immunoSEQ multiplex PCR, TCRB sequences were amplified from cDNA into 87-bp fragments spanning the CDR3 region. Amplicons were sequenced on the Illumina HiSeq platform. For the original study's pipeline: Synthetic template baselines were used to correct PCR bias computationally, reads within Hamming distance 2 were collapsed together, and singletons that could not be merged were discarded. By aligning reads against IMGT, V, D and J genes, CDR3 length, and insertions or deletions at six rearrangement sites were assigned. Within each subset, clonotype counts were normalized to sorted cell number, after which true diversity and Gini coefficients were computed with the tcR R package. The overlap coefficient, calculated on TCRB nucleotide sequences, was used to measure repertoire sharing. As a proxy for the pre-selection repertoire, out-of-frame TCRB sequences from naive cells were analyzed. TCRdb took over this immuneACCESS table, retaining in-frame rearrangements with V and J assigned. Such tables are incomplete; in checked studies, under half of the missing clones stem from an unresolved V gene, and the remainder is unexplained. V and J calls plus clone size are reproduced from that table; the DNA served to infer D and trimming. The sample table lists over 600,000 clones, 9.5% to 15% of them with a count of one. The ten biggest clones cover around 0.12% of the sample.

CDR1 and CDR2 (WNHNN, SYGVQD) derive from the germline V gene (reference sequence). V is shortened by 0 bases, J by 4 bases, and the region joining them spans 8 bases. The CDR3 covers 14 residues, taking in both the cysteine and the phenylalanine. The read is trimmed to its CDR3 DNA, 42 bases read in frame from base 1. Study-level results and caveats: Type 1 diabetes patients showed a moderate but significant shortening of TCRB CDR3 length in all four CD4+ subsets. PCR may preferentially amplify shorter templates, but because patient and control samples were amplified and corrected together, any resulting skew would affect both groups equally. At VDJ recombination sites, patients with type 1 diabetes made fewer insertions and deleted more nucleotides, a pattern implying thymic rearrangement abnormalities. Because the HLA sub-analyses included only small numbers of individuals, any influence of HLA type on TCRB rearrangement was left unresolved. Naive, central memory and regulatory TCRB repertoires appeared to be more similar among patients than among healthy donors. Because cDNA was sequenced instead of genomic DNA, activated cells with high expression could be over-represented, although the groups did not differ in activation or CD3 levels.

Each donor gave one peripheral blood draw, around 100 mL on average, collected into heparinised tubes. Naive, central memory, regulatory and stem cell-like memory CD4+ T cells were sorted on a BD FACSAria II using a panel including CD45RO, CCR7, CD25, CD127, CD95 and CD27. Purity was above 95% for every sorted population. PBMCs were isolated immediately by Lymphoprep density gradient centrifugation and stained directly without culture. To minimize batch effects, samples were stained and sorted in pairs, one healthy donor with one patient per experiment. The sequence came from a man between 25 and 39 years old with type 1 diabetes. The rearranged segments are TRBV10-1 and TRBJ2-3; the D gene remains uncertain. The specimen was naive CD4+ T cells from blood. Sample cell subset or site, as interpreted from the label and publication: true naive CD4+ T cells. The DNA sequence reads TGCGCCAGCAGTGAGTCGGTGTCGGCAGATACGCAGTATTTT. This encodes CASSESVSADTQYF.